This record covers a single T cell receptor (beta chain). The antigen it binds to is not known. Within one base of it there is no much larger clone, and no base qualities were kept. The sample is drawn from a study of blood T cell repertoires in COVID-19 (dated by TCRdb to 2020 to 2022). In terms of the full investigation: Samples from collaborators originated in the United States, Italy and Spain and spanned both the acute and convalescent phases of COVID-19. The material from the prospective study consisted of cDNA or gDNA derived from T cells, B-cell-depleted T cells, or PBMCs. Deeply sampled blood TCRbeta repertoires from subjects exposed to, actively infected with, or recovered from COVID-19 were included in the dataset. The repertoires were released in a freely available public database meant as a resource for research on the immune response to SARS-CoV-2. The samples were drawn from the first 160 participants of the ongoing ImmuneRACE study and from 950 to 1,500 subjects provided by 6 global collaborators. The sample metadata nearly always contained a de-identified subject ID, COVID-19 status, age in years and sex. Where available, HLA class I and class II types were taken from metadata supplied by the sample provider and were not determined by assay-based typing.

TCRbeta CDR3 regions were amplified from genomic DNA using the immunoSEQ Assay, a bias-controlled multiplex PCR. The authors' analysis ran thus. Nucleated cell counts per sample were estimated from amplification of reference gene primers within the assay. Sequence reads were collapsed and filtered to measure the absolute abundance of every unique TCRbeta CDR3 rearrangement. For each sample, productive Simpson clonality was calculated as the square root of Simpson's diversity index across productive rearrangements. As stored in TCRdb, this immuneACCESS dataset retains in-frame rearrangements with V and J assigned. A fraction of the clones does not appear; measured against another copy, unresolved V genes explain less than half of the discrepancy, and the remainder lacks a known reason. For V, J and clone size, that table is used; D and trimming come from the DNA. The sample table contains about 250,000 clones; only one count was recorded for over 75% of them. 7.5% to 9% of the sample rests with the top ten.

Compared with germline, V lacks 4 bases and J lacks 9 bases; bases without a gene match: 5. From a lookup of the germline V gene, CDR1 and CDR2 are SGHTA and FQGTGA. CDR3 length: 13 amino acids, cysteine to phenylalanine. Solely the CDR3 DNA is kept, with 39 bases framed from the first base. Collaborating institutions collected whole blood in K2EDTA tubes following their own protocols. For TCRbeta analysis, collaborators shipped samples as frozen whole blood, isolated PBMCs, or DNA extracted from either of those sample types. Results and caveats for the whole study, not just this receptor: Clinical and demographic metadata were provided uncurated, with the amount varying by source and participant.

This sequence was found in a woman of 80 years or more with acute or convalescent COVID-19. The rearrangement joined TRBV7-3 to TRBJ2-5; TRBD2 matches 10 bases in the middle. Sequenced material: peripheral blood. DNA sequence: TGTGCCAGCAGCTCCATAGCGGGAGGCGCCCAGTACTTC. It codes for CASSSIAGGAQYF.